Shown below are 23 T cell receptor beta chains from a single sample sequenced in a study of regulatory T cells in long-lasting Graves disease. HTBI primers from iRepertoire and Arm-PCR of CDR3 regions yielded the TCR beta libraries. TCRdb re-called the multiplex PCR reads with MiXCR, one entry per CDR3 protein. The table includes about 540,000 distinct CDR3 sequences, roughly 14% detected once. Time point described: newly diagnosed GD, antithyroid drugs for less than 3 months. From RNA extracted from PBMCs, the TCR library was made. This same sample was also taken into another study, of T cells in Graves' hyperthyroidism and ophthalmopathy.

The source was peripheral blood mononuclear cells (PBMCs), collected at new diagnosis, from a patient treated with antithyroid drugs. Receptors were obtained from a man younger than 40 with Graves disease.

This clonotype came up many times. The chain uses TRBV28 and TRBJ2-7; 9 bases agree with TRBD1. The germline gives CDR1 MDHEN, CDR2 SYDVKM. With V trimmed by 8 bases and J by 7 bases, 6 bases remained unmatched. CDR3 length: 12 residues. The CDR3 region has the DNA TGTGCCAGCGGTACAGGGGGCATTGAGCAGTACTTC. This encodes CASGTGGIEQYF.

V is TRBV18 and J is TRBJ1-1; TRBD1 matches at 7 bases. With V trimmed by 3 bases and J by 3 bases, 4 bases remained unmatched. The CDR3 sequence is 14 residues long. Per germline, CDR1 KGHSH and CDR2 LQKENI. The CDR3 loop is CASSPYRGDTEAFF. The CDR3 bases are TGTGCCAGCTCACCTTACAGGGGTGACACTGAAGCTTTCTTT.

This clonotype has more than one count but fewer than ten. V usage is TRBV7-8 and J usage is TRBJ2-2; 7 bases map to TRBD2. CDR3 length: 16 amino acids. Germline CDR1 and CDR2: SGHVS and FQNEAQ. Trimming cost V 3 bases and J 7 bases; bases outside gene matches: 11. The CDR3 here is CASSLGLAAPNGELFF. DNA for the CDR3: TGTGCCAGCAGCTTGGGGCTAGCGGCCCCCAACGGGGAGCTGTTTTTT.

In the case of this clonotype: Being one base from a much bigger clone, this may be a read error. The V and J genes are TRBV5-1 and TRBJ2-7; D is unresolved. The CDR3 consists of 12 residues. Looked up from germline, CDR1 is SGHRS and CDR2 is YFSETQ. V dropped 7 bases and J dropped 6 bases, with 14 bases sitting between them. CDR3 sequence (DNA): TGCGCCAGCCGTACAGAGCCCGGCGAGCAGTACTTC. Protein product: CASRTEPGEQYF. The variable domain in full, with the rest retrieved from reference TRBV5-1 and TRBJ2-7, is KAGVTQTPRYLIKTRGQQVTLSCSPISGHRSVSWYQQTPGQGLQFLFEYFSETQRNKGNFPGRFSGRQFSNSRSEMNVSTLELGDSALYLCASRTEPGEQYFGPGTRLTVT.

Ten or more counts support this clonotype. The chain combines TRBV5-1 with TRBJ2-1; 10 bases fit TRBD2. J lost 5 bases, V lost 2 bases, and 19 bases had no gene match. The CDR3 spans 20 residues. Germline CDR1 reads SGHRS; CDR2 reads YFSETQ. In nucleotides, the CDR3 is TGCGCCAGCAGCTTCAGAGGACTAGCGGAAGGAGGGGGGAGTGACAATGAGCAGTTCTTC. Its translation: CASSFRGLAEGGGSDNEQFF.

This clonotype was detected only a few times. CDR3 loop: CSVAPLAGGAYQETQYF. The CDR3 bases are TGCAGCGTTGCCCCCCTAGCGGGAGGTGCCTACCAAGAGACCCAGTACTTC. V and J are TRBV29-1 and TRBJ2-5, with 11 nucleotides matching TRBD2. Germline CDR1 reads SQVTM; CDR2 reads ANQGSEA. CDR3 length: 17 residues. The V segment lost 4 bases and the J segment 0 bases; nucleotides outside the gene matches: 10. Supplemented by reference TRBV29-1 and TRBJ2-5, the full variable domain reads SAVISQKPSRDICQRGTSLTIQCQVDSQVTMMFWYRQQPGQSLTLIATANQGSEATYESGFVIDKFPISRPNLTFSTLTVSNMSPEDSSIYLCSVAPLAGGAYQETQYFGPGTRLLVL.

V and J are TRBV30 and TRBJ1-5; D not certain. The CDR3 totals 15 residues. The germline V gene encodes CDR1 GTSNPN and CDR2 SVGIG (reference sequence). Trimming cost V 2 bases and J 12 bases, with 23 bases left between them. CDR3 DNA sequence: TGTGCCTGGAGTCGACCGGACCGGGGTAACACGCGCCAGCATTTT. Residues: CAWSRPDRGNTRQHF.

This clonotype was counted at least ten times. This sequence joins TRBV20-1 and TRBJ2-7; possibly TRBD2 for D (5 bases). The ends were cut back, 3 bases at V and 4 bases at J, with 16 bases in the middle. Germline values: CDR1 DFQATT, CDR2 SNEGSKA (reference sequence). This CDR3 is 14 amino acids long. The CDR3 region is CSASRGPLLYEQYF. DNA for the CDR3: TGCAGTGCTAGCCGGGGTCCCCTACTTTACGAGCAGTACTTC.

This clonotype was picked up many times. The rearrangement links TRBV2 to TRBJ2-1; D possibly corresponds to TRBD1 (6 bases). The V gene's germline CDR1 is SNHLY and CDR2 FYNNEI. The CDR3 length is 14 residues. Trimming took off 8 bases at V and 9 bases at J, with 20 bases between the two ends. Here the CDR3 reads CASLREQGRGEQFF. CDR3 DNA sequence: TGTGCCAGCCTCCGGGAACAGGGTAGGGGTGAGCAGTTCTTC. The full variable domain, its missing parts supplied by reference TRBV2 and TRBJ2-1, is EPEVTQTPSHQVTQMGQEVILRCVPISNHLYFYWYRQILGQKVEFLVSFYNNEISEKSEIFDDQFSVERPDGSNFTLKIRSTKLEDSAMYFCASLREQGRGEQFFGPGTRLTVL.

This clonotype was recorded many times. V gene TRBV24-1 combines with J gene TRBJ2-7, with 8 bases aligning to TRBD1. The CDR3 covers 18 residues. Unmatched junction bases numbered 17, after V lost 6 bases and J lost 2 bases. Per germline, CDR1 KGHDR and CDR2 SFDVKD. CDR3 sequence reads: CATSWTIRQGMRTYEQYF. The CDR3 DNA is TGTGCCACCAGTTGGACCATCCGACAGGGGATGAGGACCTACGAGCAGTACTTC.

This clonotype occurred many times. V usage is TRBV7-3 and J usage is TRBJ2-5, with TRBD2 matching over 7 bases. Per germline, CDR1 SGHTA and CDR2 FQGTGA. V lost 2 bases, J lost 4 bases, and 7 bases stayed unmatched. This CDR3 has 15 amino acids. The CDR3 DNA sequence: TGTGCCAGCAGCTTAGGTGGACTAGGGATAGAGACCCAGTACTTC. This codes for CASSLGGLGIETQYF.

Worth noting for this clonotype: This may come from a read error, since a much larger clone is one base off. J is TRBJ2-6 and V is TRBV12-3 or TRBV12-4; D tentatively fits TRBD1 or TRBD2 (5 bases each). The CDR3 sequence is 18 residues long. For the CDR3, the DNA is TGTGCCGGCAGTTTGGGCGTGGGACGGAGCTCTGGGGCCAACGTCCTGACTTTC. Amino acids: CAGSLGVGRSSGANVLTF.

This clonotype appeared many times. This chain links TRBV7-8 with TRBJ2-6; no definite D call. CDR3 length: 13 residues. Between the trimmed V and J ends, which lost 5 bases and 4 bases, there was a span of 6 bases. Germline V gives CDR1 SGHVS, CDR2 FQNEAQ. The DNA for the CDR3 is TGTGCCAGCAGCCCGGCCGGGGCCAACGTCCTGACTTTC. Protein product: CASSPAGANVLTF.

The CDR3 nucleotides are TGTGCCACCAGTGATAAGGCTAGCGGGAGAGTCTACAATGAGCAGTTCTTC. Translation: CATSDKASGRVYNEQFF. The J gene is TRBJ2-1, the V gene TRBV24-1, with 10 bases fitting TRBD2. V trimming: 3 bases; J trimming: 3 bases; junction bases outside the gene matches: 7. CDR3 length equals 17 residues. Germline-derived CDR1 and CDR2 are KGHDR and SFDVKD.

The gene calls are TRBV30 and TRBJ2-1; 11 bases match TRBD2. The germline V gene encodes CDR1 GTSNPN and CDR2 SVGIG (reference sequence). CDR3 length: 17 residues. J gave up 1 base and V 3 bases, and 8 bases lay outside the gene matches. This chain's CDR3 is CAWRGTSGSTSYNEQFF. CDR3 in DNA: TGTGCCTGGAGAGGCACTAGCGGGAGTACTTCCTACAATGAGCAGTTCTTC.

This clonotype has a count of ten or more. CDR3 protein: CSAGTPATGTQNIQYF. For the CDR3, the DNA is TGCAGTGCTGGGACGCCTGCGACAGGGACTCAAAACATTCAGTACTTC. V and J are TRBV20-1 and TRBJ2-4; possible D gene TRBD1, 7 bases. Trimming cost V 5 bases and J 5 bases, with 22 bases left between them. Germline lookup yields CDR1 DFQATT and CDR2 SNEGSKA (reference sequence). There are 16 residues in the CDR3.

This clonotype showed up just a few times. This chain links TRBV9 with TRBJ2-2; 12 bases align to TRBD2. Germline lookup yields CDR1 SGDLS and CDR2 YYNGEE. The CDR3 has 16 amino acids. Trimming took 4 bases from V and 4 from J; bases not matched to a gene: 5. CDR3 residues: CASSTRTSGITGELFF. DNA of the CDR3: TGTGCCAGCAGCACAAGGACTAGCGGGATCACCGGGGAGCTGTTTTTT.

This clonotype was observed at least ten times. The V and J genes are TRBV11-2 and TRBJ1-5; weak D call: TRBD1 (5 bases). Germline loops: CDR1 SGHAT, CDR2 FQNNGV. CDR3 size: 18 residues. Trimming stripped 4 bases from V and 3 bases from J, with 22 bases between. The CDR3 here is CASSSAGWGSTLNQPQHF. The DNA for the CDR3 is TGTGCCAGCAGCTCGGCAGGGTGGGGCTCAACCCTCAATCAGCCCCAGCATTTT. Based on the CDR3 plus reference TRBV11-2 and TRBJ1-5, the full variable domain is EAGVAQSPRYKIIEKRQSVAFWCNPISGHATLYWYQQILGQGPKLLIQFQNNGVVDDSQLPKDRFSAERLKGVDSTLKIQPAKLEDSAVYLCASSSAGWGSTLNQPQHFGDGTRLSIL.

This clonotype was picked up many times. CDR3 loop: CASSLDPRDRAAFF. The CDR3 bases are TGTGCCAGCAGCTTAGATCCGAGGGATAGGGCAGCTTTCTTT. This sequence joins TRBV11-2 and TRBJ1-1, with no clear D. The germline V gene has CDR1 SGHAT and CDR2 FQNNGV. The V end was cut by 0 bases, the J end by 10 bases, with 15 bases between. There are 14 residues in the CDR3.

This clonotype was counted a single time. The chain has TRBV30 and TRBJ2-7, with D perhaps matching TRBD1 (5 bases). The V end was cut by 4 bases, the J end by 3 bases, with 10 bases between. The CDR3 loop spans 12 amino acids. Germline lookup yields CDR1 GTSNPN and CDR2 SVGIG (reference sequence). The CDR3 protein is CAWTYRSYEQYF. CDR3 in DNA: TGTGCCTGGACTTACAGGAGCTACGAGCAGTACTTC.

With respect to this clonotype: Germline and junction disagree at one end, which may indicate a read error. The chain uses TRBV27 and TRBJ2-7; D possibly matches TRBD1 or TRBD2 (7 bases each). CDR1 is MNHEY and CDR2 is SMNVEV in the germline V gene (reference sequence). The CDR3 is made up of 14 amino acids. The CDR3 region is CAGRGTITLYEQYF. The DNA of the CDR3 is TGTGCCGGCAGGGGGACTATTACCTTGTACGAGCAGTACTTC.

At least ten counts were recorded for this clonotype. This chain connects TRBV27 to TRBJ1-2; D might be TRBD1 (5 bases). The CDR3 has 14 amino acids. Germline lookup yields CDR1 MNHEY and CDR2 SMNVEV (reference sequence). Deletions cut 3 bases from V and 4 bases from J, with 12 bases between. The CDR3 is CASSFGAGGYGYTF. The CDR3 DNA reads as TGTGCCAGCAGTTTCGGGGCGGGGGGCTATGGCTACACCTTC.

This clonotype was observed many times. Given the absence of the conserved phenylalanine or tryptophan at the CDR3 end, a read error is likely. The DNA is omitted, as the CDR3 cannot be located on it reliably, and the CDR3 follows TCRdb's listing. The CDR3 loop is CASSYSSFSPRVP. V is TRBV6-5 and J is TRBJ2-1; TRBD2 is the table's D call, not checked against the DNA. The CDR3 length is 13 residues, termini included. Per germline, CDR1 MNHEY and CDR2 SVGAGI.